The rows below give T cell receptor beta chains drawn from one sample of a study of blood T cell repertoires in COVID-19. The method was immunoSEQ multiplex PCR; TCRdb's version includes in-frame clones alone and lacks a portion of them. The sample includes about 200,000 clones, around 80% of them seen just once. The sequencing sample was made of peripheral blood. The receptors originated from a human donor with acute or convalescent COVID-19. The donor label of this sample is uncertain. Both conserved end residues are part of each CDR3. Fields, in order: CDR3 length, clone size, V gene, J gene, D gene, CDR3 DNA, CDR3 protein. D genes are given only for firm matches. Expanded clones are given a class, and other clones once, few, many or no size at all.

cdr3_length: 15
clone_size: -
v_call: TRBV25-1
j_call: TRBJ2-4
d_call: -
cdr3_nt: TGTGCCAGCAGTGACAGGGGAAGAGCCAAAAACATTCAGTACTTC
cdr3_aa: CASSDRGRAKNIQYF

cdr3_length: 17
clone_size: -
v_call: TRBV11-2
j_call: TRBJ2-5
d_call: TRBD2
cdr3_nt: TGTGCCAGCAGCTTTGACGGTCGACTAGCGGGAGGGGAGACCCAGTACTTC
cdr3_aa: CASSFDGRLAGGETQYF

cdr3_length: 15
clone_size: few
v_call: TRBV6-2/TRBV6-3
j_call: TRBJ1-5
d_call: -
cdr3_nt: TGTGCCAGCAGCCCCCCGGGGAGAGGGAGTCAGCCCCAGCATTTT
cdr3_aa: CASSPPGRGSQPQHF

cdr3_length: 14
clone_size: -
v_call: TRBV3-1/TRBV3-2
j_call: TRBJ2-1
d_call: TRBD1
cdr3_nt: TGTGCCAGCAGCCAGGGGACAGGGCACAATGAGCAGTTCTTC
cdr3_aa: CASSQGTGHNEQFF

cdr3_length: 16
clone_size: -
v_call: TRBV5-1
j_call: TRBJ1-5
d_call: TRBD1
cdr3_nt: TGCGCCAGCAGCTTGGGGACAGGGAGGAGAGGTCAGCCCCAGCATTTT
cdr3_aa: CASSLGTGRRGQPQHF

cdr3_length: 16
clone_size: -
v_call: TRBV6-2/TRBV6-3
j_call: TRBJ1-1
d_call: TRBD1
cdr3_nt: TGTGCCAGCAGTTACACCGTGGACAGGGGGGACACTGAAGCTTTCTTT
cdr3_aa: CASSYTVDRGDTEAFF

cdr3_length: 16
clone_size: -
v_call: TRBV19
j_call: TRBJ2-2
d_call: -
cdr3_nt: TGTGCCAGTAGTACCCAAACAGGGAGGGGGACCGGGGAGCTGTTTTTT
cdr3_aa: CASSTQTGRGTGELFF

cdr3_length: 16
clone_size: -
v_call: TRBV2
j_call: TRBJ2-7
d_call: TRBD2
cdr3_nt: TGTGCCAGCAGTGAATGGGTGGGACTAGCGAGTAGCGAGCAGTACTTC
cdr3_aa: CASSEWVGLASSEQYF

cdr3_length: 16
clone_size: -
v_call: TRBV5-1
j_call: TRBJ1-4
d_call: -
cdr3_nt: TGCGCCAGCAGCTTGGAAGGGCAGGGGAGTAATGAAAAACTGTTTTTT
cdr3_aa: CASSLEGQGSNEKLFF

cdr3_length: 12
clone_size: -
v_call: TRBV6-6
j_call: TRBJ2-5
d_call: -
cdr3_nt: TGTGCCAGCAGTGACAGACAAGAGACCCAGTACTTC
cdr3_aa: CASSDRQETQYF

cdr3_length: 14
clone_size: -
v_call: TRBV7-3
j_call: TRBJ1-2
d_call: TRBD1
cdr3_nt: TGTGCCAGCAGCTCCCGACAGGGAATCGGTGGCTACACCTTC
cdr3_aa: CASSSRQGIGGYTF

cdr3_length: 15
clone_size: -
v_call: TRBV5-8
j_call: TRBJ1-5
d_call: -
cdr3_nt: TGTGCCAGCGGGGGACCGGGACTGCCTAATCAGCCCCAGCATTTT
cdr3_aa: CASGGPGLPNQPQHF

cdr3_length: 15
clone_size: -
v_call: TRBV9
j_call: TRBJ2-7
d_call: TRBD1
cdr3_nt: TGTGCCAGCAGCGTATCTGGGGGACAGGGCAACGAGCAGTACTTC
cdr3_aa: CASSVSGGQGNEQYF

cdr3_length: 15
clone_size: few
v_call: TRBV7-3
j_call: TRBJ2-3
d_call: -
cdr3_nt: TGTGCCAGCAGCCAAACGATTACAGGGTTGAATACGCAGTATTTT
cdr3_aa: CASSQTITGLNTQYF

cdr3_length: 16
clone_size: -
v_call: TRBV6-1
j_call: TRBJ1-1
d_call: -
cdr3_nt: TGTGCCAGCAGTGAAGCGCTGAGGCCTCTGGGCACTGAAGCTTTCTTT
cdr3_aa: CASSEALRPLGTEAFF

cdr3_length: 16
clone_size: -
v_call: TRBV11-3
j_call: TRBJ2-2
d_call: -
cdr3_nt: TGTGCCAGCAGCCCTTCAACCACAGGGAACACCGGGGAGCTGTTTTTT
cdr3_aa: CASSPSTTGNTGELFF

cdr3_length: 16
clone_size: -
v_call: TRBV4-1
j_call: TRBJ1-2
d_call: -
cdr3_nt: TGCGCCAGCAGCCAAGATCTGATAGGGTCAGGGAAGGGCTACACCTTC
cdr3_aa: CASSQDLIGSGKGYTF

cdr3_length: 14
clone_size: -
v_call: TRBV30
j_call: TRBJ1-1
d_call: -
cdr3_nt: TGTGCCTGGAGGGGAGGGAATCGGGAGACTGAAGCTTTCTTT
cdr3_aa: CAWRGGNRETEAFF

cdr3_length: 13
clone_size: -
v_call: TRBV7-2
j_call: TRBJ1-1
d_call: TRBD1
cdr3_nt: TGTGCCAGCAGCCCACGACAGGGGCCCGTAGCTTTCTTT
cdr3_aa: CASSPRQGPVAFF

cdr3_length: 14
clone_size: -
v_call: TRBV18
j_call: TRBJ1-5
d_call: -
cdr3_nt: TGTGCCAGCTCACCCCAGGGAATGGTTCAGCCCCAGCATTTT
cdr3_aa: CASSPQGMVQPQHF